This T cell receptor beta chain was identified during a study of T cells in Graves' hyperthyroidism and ophthalmopathy. Broader study findings: From stable hyperthyroidism, ophthalmopathy was separated by a 13 V-J model. Clonotypes that were expanded in thyroid above 0.001 mostly appeared in blood too.

Authors of the study amplified TCR beta CDR3 regions from RNA transcripts. The TCR CDR3 first-round RT-PCR relied on the HTBI primer set. TCRdb reprocessed the multiplex PCR reads with MiXCR, giving one entry per CDR3 protein. The repertoire consists of a few hundred thousand distinct CDR3 sequences, with 35% to 55% occurring once and the leading ten covering around 7.7%. In this sample, this clonotype turned up a few times. The antigen remains undetermined. Diagnostic decisions used clinical symptoms, serum thyroxine and TRAb, thyroid ultrasound and orbital computed tomography. What was sequenced was peripheral blood or thyroid tissue (not recorded which). The sequence came from a woman under 30 with Graves' hyperthyroidism.

CDR3 sequence (DNA): TGTGCCACGAGTCACGACAGGTACTGTTACGAGCAGTACTTC. This encodes CATSHDRYCYEQYF. V is TRBV24-1 and J is TRBJ2-7; D perhaps matches TRBD1 (6 bases). Germline V gene data show CDR1 as KGHDR and CDR2 as SFDVKD. The CDR3 runs to 14 residues. V was trimmed by 10 bases and J by 4 bases, leaving 19 bases between them.